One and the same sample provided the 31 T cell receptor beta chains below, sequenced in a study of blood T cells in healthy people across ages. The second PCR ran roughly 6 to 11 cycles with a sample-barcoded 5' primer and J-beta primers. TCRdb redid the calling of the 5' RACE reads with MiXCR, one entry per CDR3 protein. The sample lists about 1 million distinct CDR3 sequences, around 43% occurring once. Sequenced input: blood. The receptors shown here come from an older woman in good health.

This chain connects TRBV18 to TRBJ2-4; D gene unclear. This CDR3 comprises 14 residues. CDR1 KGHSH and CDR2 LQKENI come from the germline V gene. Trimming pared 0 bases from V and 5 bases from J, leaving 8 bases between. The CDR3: CASSPPSLQNIQYF. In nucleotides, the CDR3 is TGTGCCAGCTCACCACCGTCATTACAAAACATTCAGTACTTC.

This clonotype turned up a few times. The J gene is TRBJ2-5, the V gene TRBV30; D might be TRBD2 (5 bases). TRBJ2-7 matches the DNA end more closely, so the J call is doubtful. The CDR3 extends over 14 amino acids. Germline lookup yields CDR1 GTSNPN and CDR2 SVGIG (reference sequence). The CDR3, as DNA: TGTGCCGCCCAAACTAGTACGCTCCAGGACGAGCAGTACTTC. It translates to CAAQTSTLQDEQYF.

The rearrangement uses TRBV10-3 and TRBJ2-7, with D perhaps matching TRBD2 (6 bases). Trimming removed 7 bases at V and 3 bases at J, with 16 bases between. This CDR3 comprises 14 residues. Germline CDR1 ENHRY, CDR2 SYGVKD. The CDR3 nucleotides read TGTGCCATCAAGCAGGAAGGGACTGTCTACGAGCAGTACTTC. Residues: CAIKQEGTVYEQYF.

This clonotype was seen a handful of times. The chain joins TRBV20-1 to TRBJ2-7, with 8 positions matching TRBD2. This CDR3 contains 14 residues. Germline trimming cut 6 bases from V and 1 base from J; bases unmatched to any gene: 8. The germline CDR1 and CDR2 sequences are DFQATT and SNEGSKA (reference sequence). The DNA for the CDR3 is TGCAGTGCCGCCAGCGGGAGACGATCCTACGAGCAGTACTTC. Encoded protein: CSAASGRRSYEQYF.

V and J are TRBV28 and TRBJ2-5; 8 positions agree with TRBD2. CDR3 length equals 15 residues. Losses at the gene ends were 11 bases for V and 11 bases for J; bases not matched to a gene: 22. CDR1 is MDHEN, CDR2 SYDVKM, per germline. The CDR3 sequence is CAAPRSGGTSNEQYF. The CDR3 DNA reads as TGTGCCGCCCCACGGTCCGGGGGGACTAGTAATGAGCAGTACTTC.

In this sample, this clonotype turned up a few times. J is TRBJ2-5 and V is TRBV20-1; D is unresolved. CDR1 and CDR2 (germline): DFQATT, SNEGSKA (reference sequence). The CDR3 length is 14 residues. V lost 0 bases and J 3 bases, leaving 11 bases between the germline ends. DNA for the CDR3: TGCAGTGCTAGAGATCTCTCGGCGGAAGAGACCCAGTACTTC. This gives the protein CSARDLSAEETQYF.

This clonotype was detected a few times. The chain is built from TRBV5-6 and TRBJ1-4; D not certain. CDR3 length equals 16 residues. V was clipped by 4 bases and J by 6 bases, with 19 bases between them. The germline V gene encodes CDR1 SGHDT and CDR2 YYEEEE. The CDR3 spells CASSRIGLPVDEKLFF. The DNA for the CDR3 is TGTGCCAGCAGCAGGATTGGTCTCCCAGTGGATGAAAAACTGTTTTTT.

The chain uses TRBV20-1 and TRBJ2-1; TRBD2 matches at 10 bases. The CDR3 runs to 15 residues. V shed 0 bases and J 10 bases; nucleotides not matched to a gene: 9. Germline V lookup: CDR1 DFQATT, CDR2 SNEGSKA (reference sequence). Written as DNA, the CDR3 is TGCAGTGCTAGAGATCGGTCTAGCGGGAGAGGGGAGCAGTTCTTC. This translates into CSARDRSSGRGEQFF.

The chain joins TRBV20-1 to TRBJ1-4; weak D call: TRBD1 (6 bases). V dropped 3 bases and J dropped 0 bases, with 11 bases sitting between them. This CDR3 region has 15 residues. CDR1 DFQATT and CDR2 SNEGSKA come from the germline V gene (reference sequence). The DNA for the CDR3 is TGCAGTGCTAGGACCGGGACAACAACTAATGAAAAACTGTTTTTT. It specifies CSARTGTTTNEKLFF.

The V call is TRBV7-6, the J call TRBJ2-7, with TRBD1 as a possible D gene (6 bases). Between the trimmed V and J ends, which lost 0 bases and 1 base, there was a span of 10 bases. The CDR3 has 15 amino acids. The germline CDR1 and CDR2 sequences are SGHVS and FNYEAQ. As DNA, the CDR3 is TGTGCCAGCAGCTTAGCGTCGGACAGATCCTACGAGCAGTACTTC. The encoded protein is CASSLASDRSYEQYF.

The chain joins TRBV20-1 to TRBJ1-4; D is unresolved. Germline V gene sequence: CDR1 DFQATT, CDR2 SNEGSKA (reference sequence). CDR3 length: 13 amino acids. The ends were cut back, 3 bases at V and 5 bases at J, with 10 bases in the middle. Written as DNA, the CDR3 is TGCAGTGCTAGGAACAGCGGGAATGAAAAACTGTTTTTT. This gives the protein CSARNSGNEKLFF.

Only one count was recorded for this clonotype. This chain's CDR3 is CAISEPRRQAGYNEQFF. The CDR3 DNA sequence: TGTGCCATCAGTGAGCCCAGACGACAGGCCGGGTACAATGAGCAGTTCTTC. This rearrangement joins TRBV10-3 to TRBJ2-1, with a weak D call TRBD1 (6 bases). The germline V and J ends were trimmed by 2 bases and 4 bases, with 18 bases remaining between them. CDR1 and CDR2 from the germline V gene are ENHRY and SYGVKD. The CDR3 has 17 residues.

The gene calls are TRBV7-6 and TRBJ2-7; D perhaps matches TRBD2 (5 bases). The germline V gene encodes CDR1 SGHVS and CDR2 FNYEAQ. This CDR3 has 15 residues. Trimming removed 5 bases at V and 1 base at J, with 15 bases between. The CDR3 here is CASSPADRGSYEQYF. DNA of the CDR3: TGTGCCAGCAGCCCCGCAGATCGGGGTTCCTACGAGCAGTACTTC.

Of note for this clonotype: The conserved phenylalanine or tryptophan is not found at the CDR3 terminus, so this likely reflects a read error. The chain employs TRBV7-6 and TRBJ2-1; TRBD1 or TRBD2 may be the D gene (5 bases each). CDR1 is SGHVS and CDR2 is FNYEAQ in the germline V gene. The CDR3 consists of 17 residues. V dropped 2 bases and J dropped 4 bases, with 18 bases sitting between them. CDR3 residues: CASSLFAEERGYNEQFV. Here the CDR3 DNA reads TGTGCCAGCAGCTTATTTGCCGAGGAGAGGGGATACAATGAGCAGTTCGTC.

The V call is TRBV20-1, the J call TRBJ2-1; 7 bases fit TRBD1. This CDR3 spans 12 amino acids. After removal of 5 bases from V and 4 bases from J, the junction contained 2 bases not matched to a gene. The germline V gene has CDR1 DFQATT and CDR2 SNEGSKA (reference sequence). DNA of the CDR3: TGCAGTGCTGCGACAGGGTACAATGAGCAGTTCTTC. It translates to CSAATGYNEQFF.

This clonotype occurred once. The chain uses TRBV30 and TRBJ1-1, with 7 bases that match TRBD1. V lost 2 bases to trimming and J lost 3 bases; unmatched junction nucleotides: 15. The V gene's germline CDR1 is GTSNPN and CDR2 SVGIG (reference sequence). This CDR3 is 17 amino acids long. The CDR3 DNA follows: TGTGCCTGGAGTCCGTCCCGGGACAGCCTTTTGGACACTGAAGCTTTCTTT. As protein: CAWSPSRDSLLDTEAFF.

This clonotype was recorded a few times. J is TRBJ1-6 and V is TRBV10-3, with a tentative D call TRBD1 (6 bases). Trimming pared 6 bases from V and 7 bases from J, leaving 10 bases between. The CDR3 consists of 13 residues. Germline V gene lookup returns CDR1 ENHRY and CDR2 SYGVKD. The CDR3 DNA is TGTGCCATCAGGGATGACAGGAATTCACCCCTCCACTTT. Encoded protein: CAIRDDRNSPLHF.

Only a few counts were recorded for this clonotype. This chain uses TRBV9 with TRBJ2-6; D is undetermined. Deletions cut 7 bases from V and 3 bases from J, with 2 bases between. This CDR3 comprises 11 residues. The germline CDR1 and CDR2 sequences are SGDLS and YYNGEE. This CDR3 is CASLGANVLTF. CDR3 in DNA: TGTGCCAGCCTTGGGGCCAACGTCCTGACTTTC.

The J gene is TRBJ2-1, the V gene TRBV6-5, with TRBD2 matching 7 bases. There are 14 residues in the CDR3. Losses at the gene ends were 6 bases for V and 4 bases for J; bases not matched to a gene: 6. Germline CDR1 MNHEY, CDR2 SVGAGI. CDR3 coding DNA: TGTGCCAGCAGCGCGCGACTAGCTTACAATGAGCAGTTCTTC. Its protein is CASSARLAYNEQFF.

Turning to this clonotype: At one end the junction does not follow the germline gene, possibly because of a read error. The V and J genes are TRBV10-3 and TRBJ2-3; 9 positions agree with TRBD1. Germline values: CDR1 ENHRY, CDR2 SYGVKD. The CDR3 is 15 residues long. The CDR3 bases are TGTGCCATCAGCCAGGAGGACAGGGGCCCAGATACGCCGTATTTT. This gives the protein CAISQEDRGPDTPYF.

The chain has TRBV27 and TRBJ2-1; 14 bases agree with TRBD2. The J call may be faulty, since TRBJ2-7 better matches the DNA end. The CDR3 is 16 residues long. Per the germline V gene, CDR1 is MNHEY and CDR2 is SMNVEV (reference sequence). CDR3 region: CASNQGLAGAYNEQYF. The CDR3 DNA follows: TGTGCCAGCAACCAGGGACTAGCGGGGGCCTACAATGAGCAGTACTTC.

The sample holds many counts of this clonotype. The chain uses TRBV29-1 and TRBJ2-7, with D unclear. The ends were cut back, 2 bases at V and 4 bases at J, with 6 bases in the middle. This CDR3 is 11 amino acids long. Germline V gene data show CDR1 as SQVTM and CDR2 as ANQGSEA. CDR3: CSVEQKYEQYF. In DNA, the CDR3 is TGCAGCGTTGAACAAAAGTACGAGCAGTACTTC.

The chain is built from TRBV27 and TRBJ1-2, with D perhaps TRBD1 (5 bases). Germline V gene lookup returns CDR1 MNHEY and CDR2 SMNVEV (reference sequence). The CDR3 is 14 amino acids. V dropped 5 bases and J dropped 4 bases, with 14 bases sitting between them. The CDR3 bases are TGTGCCAGCAGTCGGACAAGGTCGGCCTATGGCTACACCTTC. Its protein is CASSRTRSAYGYTF.

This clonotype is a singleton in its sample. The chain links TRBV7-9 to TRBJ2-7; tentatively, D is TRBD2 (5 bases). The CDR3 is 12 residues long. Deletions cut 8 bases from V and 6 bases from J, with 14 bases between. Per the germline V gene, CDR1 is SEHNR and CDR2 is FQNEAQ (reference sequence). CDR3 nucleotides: TGTGCCAGCTGCCCACTGGGAGCCGAGCAGTACTTC. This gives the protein CASCPLGAEQYF.

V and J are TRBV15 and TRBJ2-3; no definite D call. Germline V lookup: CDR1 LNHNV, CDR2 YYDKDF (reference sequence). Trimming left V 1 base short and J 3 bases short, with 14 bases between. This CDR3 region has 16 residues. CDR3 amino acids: CATSRGRTASTDTQYF. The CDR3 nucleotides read TGTGCCACCAGCAGAGGTAGAACAGCCTCAACAGATACGCAGTATTTT.

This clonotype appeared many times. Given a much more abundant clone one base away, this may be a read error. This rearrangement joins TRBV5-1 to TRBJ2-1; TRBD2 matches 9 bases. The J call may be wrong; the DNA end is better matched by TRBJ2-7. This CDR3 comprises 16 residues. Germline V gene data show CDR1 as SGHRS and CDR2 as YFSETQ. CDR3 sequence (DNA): TGCGCCAGCAGCTTGGAGGCGGCGGGAGGGTACAATGAGCAGTACTTC. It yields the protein CASSLEAAGGYNEQYF.

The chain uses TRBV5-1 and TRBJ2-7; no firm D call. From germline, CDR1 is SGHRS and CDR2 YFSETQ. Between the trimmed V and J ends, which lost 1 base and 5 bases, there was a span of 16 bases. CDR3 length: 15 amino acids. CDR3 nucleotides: TGCGCCAGCAGCTTGATCAGCAGCCCTCCCGACGAGCAGTACTTC. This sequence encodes CASSLISSPPDEQYF.

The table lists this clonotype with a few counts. DNA of the CDR3: TGCAGTGCTAGTCCGGCGGGGGGGCTCCACGAGCAGTACTTC. Amino acids: CSASPAGGLHEQYF. V gene TRBV20-1 combines with J gene TRBJ2-7; TRBD2 matches at 9 bases. Trimming cost V 3 bases and J 5 bases; bases outside gene matches: 8. Germline V gene sequence: CDR1 DFQATT, CDR2 SNEGSKA (reference sequence). The CDR3 sequence is 14 residues long.

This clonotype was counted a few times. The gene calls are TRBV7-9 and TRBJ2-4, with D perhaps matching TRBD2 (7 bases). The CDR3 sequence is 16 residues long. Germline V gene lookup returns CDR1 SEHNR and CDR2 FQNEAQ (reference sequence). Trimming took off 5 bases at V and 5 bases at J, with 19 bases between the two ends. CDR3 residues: CASSTTGGDTENIQYF. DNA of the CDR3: TGTGCCAGCAGCACCACTGGGGGGGACACAGAAAACATTCAGTACTTC.

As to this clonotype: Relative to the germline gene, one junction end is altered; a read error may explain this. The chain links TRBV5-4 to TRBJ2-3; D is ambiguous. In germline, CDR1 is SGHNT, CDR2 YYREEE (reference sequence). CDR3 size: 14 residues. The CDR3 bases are TGTGCCGGCAGCTTGGGTCGCCGGACAGATACGCAGTATTTT. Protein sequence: CAGSLGRRTDTQYF.

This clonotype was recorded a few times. This CDR3 reads CASSRDLLDTQYF. CDR3 bases: TGTGCCAGCAGCCGGGACTTGCTAGATACGCAGTATTTT. V is TRBV14 and J is TRBJ2-3, with a possible D match to TRBD2 (6 bases). The CDR3 length is 13 residues. Germline V lookup: CDR1 SGHDN, CDR2 FVKESK. The germline V and J ends were trimmed by 4 bases and 5 bases, with 10 bases remaining between them.